Presented here are 13 T cell receptor beta chains from one specimen sequenced in a study of T cells in Graves' hyperthyroidism and ophthalmopathy. Researchers took RNA transcripts and amplified the TCR beta CDR3 regions from them. First-round RT-PCR with HTBI primers amplified the TCR CDR3 region. Each CDR3 protein is one row after TCRdb ran MiXCR on the multiplex PCR reads. The data contain 600,000 or so distinct CDR3 sequences, over 12% of them singletons. Material: blood. The origin of the receptors is a woman between 18 and 30 years old with Graves' ophthalmopathy.

This clonotype was found many times. The chain joins TRBV30 to TRBJ2-1; perhaps D is TRBD1 or TRBD2 (5 bases each). The V gene lost 2 bases and the J gene lost 7 bases, with 18 bases spanning the gap. The V gene's germline CDR1 is GTSNPN and CDR2 SVGIG (reference sequence). This CDR3 comprises 15 residues. The CDR3 region is CAWSRGVGGWNEQFF. In DNA form, the CDR3 reads TGTGCCTGGAGTAGGGGAGTAGGAGGATGGAATGAGCAGTTCTTC.

At least ten counts were recorded for this clonotype. The V and J genes are TRBV10-3 and TRBJ1-2; D possibly corresponds to TRBD1 (5 bases). Germline CDR1 ENHRY, CDR2 SYGVKD. V shed 6 bases and J shed 4 bases, with 12 bases lying between them. The CDR3 runs to 13 residues. The CDR3 nucleotides are TGTGCCATCAGAGGCGGGGGGGGCTATGGCTACACCTTC. This translates into CAIRGGGGYGYTF.

This clonotype was picked up many times. The chain recombines TRBV12-3 or TRBV12-4 with TRBJ2-7; D possibly corresponds to TRBD1 (6 bases). The CDR3 loop spans 12 amino acids. Trimming shortened V by 7 bases and J by 7 bases, and 14 bases separated the two germline ends. The chain's CDR3 is CASTITGFEQYF. The CDR3, as DNA: TGTGCCAGCACAATAACAGGGTTTGAGCAGTACTTC.

This clonotype was observed many times. The rearrangement links TRBV12-3 or TRBV12-4 to TRBJ2-3; TRBD1 or TRBD2 may be the D gene (5 bases each). The CDR3 runs 15 residues. V lost 5 bases, J lost 4 bases, and 16 bases lay in between. CDR3 region: CASSPSQGTADTQYF. The CDR3, as DNA: TGTGCCAGCAGTCCCTCCCAAGGGACGGCAGATACGCAGTATTTT.

V is TRBV6-1 and J is TRBJ2-1; TRBD1 is a possible D gene (6 bases). Germline CDR1 reads MNHNS; CDR2 reads SASEGT. This CDR3 is 14 amino acids long. The V and J ends lost 6 bases and 1 base respectively, with 10 bases between them. CDR3 in amino acids: CASRTQGSYNEQFF. The CDR3 region has the DNA TGTGCCAGCAGAACCCAGGGGTCCTACAATGAGCAGTTCTTC.

This clonotype appeared many times. The chain couples TRBV7-8 to TRBJ2-1, with a tentative D call TRBD2 (5 bases). V lost 7 bases and J lost 6, with 10 bases in between. The CDR3 consists of 12 residues. Germline-derived CDR1 and CDR2 are SGHVS and FQNEAQ. CDR3 nucleotide sequence: TGTGCCAGCACGGACTGGGCCAATGAGCAGTTCTTC. Translation: CASTDWANEQFF.

This clonotype was counted many times. The chain is built from TRBV7-8 and TRBJ1-5, with 7 bases that match TRBD1. This CDR3 comprises 14 residues. Germline trimming cut 5 bases from V and 4 bases from J; bases unmatched to any gene: 5. CDR1 and CDR2 (germline): SGHVS, FQNEAQ. CDR3 bases: TGTGCCAGCAGCCTCCGGACAGGTAATCAGCCCCAGCATTTT. Protein product: CASSLRTGNQPQHF. Based on the CDR3 plus reference TRBV7-8 and TRBJ1-5, the full variable domain is GAGVSQSPRYKVAKRGQDVALRCDPISGHVSLFWYQQALGQGPEFLTYFQNEAQLDKSGLPSDRFFAERPEGSVSTLKIQRTQQEDSAVYLCASSLRTGNQPQHFGDGTRLSIL.

This clonotype was detected many times. J is TRBJ2-2 and V is TRBV28; TRBD1 aligns across 8 bases. CDR1 and CDR2 from the germline V gene are MDHEN and SYDVKM. The length of the CDR3 is 15 residues. Losses at the gene ends were 3 bases for V and 1 base for J; bases not matched to a gene: 1. The CDR3: CASSFDRGNTGELFF. CDR3 nucleotide sequence: TGTGCCAGCAGTTTCGACAGGGGGAACACCGGGGAGCTGTTTTTT.

Details on this clonotype: A much larger clone is a single base away; this may be a read error. The chain has TRBV19 and TRBJ2-3, with a tentative D call TRBD2 (7 bases). Trimming shortened V by 3 bases and J by 0 bases, and 19 bases separated the two germline ends. Germline values: CDR1 LNHDA, CDR2 SQIVND (reference sequence). The CDR3 consists of 18 residues. The DNA of the CDR3 is TGTGCCAGTAGTATTGTCCGGGGGGCTGCCTCTAGCACAGATACGCAGTATTTT. Translating gives CASSIVRGAASSTDTQYF.

This clonotype was counted at least ten times. The genes are TRBV7-9 and TRBJ2-7; 7 bases map to TRBD1. The ends lost 5 bases at V and 5 bases at J; junction bases unmatched: 12. Germline V CDR1 and CDR2: SEHNR, FQNEAQ (reference sequence). This CDR3 is built from 15 residues. The CDR3: CASSLIGGPPHEQYF. CDR3 bases: TGTGCCAGCAGCCTAATAGGGGGCCCTCCCCACGAGCAGTACTTC.

Of note for this clonotype: A single base separates this from a much larger clone, so it may be a read error. The rearrangement links TRBV12-3 or TRBV12-4 to TRBJ2-5; perhaps TRBD2 as D (5 bases). The CDR3 length is 14 residues. CDR3 DNA sequence: TGTGTCAGCAGTTTGGAGGCCCTACAAGAGACCCAGTACTTC. It codes for CVSSLEALQETQYF.

This clonotype was counted ten times or more. As DNA, the CDR3 is TGTGCCAGCAGCCCCTTACTAGCGGGAGGCGGGGAGCTGTTTTTT. Its translation: CASSPLLAGGGELFF. This rearrangement joins TRBV11-2 to TRBJ2-2, with 12 bases matching TRBD2. The CDR3 has 15 amino acids. The germline gives CDR1 SGHAT, CDR2 FQNNGV. V lost 5 bases, J lost 7 bases, and 5 bases stayed unmatched.

The sample holds many counts of this clonotype. This rearrangement joins TRBV5-8 to TRBJ1-2; D is undetermined. Germline V lookup: CDR1 SGHTS, CDR2 YDEGEE. V shed 2 bases and J shed 1 base, with 9 bases lying between them. The CDR3 totals 14 residues. The CDR3 sequence: CASSFLAFNYGYTF. DNA for the CDR3: TGTGCCAGCAGCTTCCTGGCTTTTAACTATGGCTACACCTTC.